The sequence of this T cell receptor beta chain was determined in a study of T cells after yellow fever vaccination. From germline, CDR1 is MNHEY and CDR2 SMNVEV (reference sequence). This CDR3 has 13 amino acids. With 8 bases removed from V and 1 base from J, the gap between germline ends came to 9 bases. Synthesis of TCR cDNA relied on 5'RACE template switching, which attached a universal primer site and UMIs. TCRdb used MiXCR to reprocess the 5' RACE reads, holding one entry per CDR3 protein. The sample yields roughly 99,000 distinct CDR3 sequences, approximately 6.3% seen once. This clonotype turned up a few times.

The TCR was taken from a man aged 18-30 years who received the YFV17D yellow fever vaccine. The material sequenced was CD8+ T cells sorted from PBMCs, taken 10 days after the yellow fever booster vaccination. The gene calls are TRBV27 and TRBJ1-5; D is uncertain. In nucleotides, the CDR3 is TGTGCCAGCTCCCCCGGCAGCAATCAGCCCCAGCATTTT. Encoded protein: CASSPGSNQPQHF.